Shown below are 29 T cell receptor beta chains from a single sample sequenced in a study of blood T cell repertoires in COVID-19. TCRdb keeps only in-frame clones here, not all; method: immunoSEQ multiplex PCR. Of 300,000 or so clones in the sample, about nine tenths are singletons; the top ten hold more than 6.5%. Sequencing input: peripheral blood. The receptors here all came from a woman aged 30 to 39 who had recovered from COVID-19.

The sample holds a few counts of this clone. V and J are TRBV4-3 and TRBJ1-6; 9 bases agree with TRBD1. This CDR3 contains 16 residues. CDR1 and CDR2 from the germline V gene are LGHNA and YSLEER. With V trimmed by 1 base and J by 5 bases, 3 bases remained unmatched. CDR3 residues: CASSQVQGAHNSPLHF. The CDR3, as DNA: TGCGCCAGCAGCCAAGTACAGGGGGCCCATAATTCACCCCTCCACTTT.

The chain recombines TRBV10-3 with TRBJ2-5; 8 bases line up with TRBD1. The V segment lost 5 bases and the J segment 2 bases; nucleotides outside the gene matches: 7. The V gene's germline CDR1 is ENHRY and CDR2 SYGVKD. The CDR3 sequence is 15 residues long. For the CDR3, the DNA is TGTGCCATCAGTCCTAGGACAGGGTCTCAAGAGACCCAGTACTTC. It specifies CAISPRTGSQETQYF.

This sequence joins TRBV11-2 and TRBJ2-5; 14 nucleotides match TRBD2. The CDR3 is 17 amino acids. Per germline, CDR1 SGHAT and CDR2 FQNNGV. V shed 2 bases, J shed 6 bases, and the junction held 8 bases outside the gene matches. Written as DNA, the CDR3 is TGTGCCAGCAGCTTATTACGGACTAGCGGGGGGACGAAGACCCAGTACTTC. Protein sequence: CASSLLRTSGGTKTQYF.

CDR3 protein: CASNLRGSDTQYF. The DNA for the CDR3 is TGTGCCAGCAACCTAAGGGGGTCAGATACGCAGTATTTT. The chain has TRBV9 and TRBJ2-3; the D gene is possibly TRBD1 (6 bases). The CDR3 spans 13 residues. In germline, CDR1 is SGDLS, CDR2 YYNGEE. The V gene lost 6 bases and the J gene lost 4 bases, with 12 bases spanning the gap.

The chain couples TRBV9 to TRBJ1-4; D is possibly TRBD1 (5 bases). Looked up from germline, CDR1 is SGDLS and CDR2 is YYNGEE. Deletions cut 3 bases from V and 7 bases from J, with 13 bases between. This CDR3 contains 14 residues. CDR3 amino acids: CASSGGTTGEKLFF. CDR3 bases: TGTGCCAGCAGCGGCGGGACGACGGGTGAAAAACTGTTTTTT.

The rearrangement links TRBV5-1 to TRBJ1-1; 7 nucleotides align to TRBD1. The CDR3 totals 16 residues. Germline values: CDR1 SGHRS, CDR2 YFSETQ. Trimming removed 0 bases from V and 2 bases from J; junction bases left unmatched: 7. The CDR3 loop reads CASSLGSRGYNTEAFF. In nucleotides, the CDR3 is TGCGCCAGCAGCTTGGGCAGCAGGGGGTACAACACTGAAGCTTTCTTT.

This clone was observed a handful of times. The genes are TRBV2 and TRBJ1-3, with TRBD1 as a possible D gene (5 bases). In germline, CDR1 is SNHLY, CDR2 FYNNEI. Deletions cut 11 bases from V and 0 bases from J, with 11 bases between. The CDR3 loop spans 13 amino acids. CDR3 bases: TGTGCCTCGCGACAGAGCTCTGGAAACACCATATATTTT. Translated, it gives CASRQSSGNTIYF.

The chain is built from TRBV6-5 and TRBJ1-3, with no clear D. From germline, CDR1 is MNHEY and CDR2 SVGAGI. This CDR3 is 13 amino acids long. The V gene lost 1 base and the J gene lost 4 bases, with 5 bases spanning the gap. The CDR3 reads CASSYLEGNTIYF. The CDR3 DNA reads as TGTGCCAGCAGTTACTTGGAGGGAAACACCATATATTTT.

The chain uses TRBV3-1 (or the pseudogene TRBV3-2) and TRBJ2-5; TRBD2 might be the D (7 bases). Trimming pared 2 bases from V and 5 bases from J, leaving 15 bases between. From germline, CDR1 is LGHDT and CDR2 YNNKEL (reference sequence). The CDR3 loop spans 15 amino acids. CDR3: CASSQFTGGRETQYF. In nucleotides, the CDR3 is TGTGCCAGCAGCCAATTTACGGGGGGCCGGGAGACCCAGTACTTC.

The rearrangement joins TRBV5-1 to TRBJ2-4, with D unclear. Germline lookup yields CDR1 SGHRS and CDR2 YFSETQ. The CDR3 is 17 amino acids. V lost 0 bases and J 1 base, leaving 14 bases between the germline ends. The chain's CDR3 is CASSLGSSGSAKNIQYF. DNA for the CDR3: TGCGCCAGCAGCTTGGGGTCTAGTGGATCGGCCAAAAACATTCAGTACTTC.

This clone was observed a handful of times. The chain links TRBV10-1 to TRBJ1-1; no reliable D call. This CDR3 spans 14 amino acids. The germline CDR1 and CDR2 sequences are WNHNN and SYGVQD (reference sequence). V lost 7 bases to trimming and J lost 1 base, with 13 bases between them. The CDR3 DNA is TGCGCCAGCACCCATCTGCCAGGGAACACTGAAGCTTTCTTT. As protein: CASTHLPGNTEAFF.

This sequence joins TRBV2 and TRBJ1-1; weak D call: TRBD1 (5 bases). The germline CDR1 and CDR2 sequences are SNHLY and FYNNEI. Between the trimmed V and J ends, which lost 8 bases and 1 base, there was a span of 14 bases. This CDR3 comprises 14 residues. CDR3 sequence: CASVQRGGNTEAFF. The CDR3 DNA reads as TGTGCCAGCGTCCAGCGGGGCGGGAACACTGAAGCTTTCTTT. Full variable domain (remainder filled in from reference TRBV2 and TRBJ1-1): EPEVTQTPSHQVTQMGQEVILRCVPISNHLYFYWYRQILGQKVEFLVSFYNNEISEKSEIFDDQFSVERPDGSNFTLKIRSTKLEDSAMYFCASVQRGGNTEAFFGQGTRLTVV.

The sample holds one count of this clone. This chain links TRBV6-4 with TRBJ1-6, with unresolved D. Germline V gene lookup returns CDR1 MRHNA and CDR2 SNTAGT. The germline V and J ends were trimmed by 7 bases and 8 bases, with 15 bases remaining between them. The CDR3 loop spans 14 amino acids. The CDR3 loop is CASIRREVYSPLHF. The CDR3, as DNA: TGTGCCAGCATTCGCCGGGAGGTTTATTCACCCCTCCACTTT.

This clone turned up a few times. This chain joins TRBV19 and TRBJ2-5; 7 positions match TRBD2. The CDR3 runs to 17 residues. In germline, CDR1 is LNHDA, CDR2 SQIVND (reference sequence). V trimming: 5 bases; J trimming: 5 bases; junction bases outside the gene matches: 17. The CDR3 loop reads CASSPPSGQEGQETQYF. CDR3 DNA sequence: TGTGCCAGTAGTCCCCCTAGCGGTCAAGAGGGGCAGGAGACCCAGTACTTC.

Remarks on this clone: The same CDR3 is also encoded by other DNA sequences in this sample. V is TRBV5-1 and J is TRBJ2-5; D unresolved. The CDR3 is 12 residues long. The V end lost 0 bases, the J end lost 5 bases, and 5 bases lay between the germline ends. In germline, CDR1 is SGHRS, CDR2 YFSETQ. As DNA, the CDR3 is TGCGCCAGCAGCTTGGCTGGCGAGACCCAGTACTTC. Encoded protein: CASSLAGETQYF.

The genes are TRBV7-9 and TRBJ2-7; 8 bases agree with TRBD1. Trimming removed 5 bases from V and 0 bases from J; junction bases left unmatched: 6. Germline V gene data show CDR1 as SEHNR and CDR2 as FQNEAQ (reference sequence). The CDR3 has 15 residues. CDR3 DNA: TGTGCCAGCAGCCGCGGACAGGGAGGCTCCTACGAGCAGTACTTC. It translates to CASSRGQGGSYEQYF. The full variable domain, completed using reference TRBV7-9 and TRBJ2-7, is DTGVSQNPRHKITKRGQNVTFRCDPISEHNRLYWYRQTLGQGPEFLTYFQNEAQLEKSRLLSDRFSAERPKGSFSTLEIQRTEQGDSAMYLCASSRGQGGSYEQYFGPGTRLTVT.

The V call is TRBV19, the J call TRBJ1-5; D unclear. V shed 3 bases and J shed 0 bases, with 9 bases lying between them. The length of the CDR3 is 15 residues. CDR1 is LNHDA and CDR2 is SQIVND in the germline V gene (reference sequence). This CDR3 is CASSMVFSSNQPQHF. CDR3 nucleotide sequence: TGTGCCAGTAGTATGGTGTTTAGTAGCAATCAGCCCCAGCATTTT.

CDR3 sequence reads: CASSLPDSDEAFF. The CDR3 coding sequence is TGCGCCAGCAGCCTACCTGACAGTGATGAAGCTTTCTTT. The rearrangement uses TRBV5-1 and TRBJ1-1; a weak D match, TRBD1 (5 bases). The germline V and J ends were trimmed by 4 bases and 7 bases, with 14 bases remaining between them. The CDR3 has 13 amino acids. CDR1 SGHRS and CDR2 YFSETQ come from the germline V gene.

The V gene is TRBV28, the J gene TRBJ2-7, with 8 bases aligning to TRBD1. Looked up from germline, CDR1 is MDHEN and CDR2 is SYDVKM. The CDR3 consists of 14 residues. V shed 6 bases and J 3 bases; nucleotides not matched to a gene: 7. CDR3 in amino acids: CASSYQGADYEQYF. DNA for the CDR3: TGTGCCAGCAGCTATCAGGGGGCGGACTACGAGCAGTACTTC.

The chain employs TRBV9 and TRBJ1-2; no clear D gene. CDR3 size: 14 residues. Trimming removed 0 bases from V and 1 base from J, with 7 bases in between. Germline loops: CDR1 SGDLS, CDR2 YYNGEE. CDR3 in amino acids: CASSVGPGNYGYTF. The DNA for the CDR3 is TGTGCCAGCAGCGTAGGTCCGGGTAACTATGGCTACACCTTC.

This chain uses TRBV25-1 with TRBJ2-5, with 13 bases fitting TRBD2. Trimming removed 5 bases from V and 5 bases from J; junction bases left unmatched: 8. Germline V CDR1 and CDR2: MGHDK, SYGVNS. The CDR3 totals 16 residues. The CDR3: CASSKLAGGLPETQYF. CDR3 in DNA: TGTGCCAGCAGTAAACTAGCGGGGGGGCTTCCCGAGACCCAGTACTTC. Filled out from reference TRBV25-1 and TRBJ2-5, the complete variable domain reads EADIYQTPRYLVIGTGKKITLECSQTMGHDKMYWYQQDPGMELHLIHYSYGVNSTEKGDLSSESTVSRIRTEHFPLTLESARPSHTSQYLCASSKLAGGLPETQYFGPGTRLLVL.

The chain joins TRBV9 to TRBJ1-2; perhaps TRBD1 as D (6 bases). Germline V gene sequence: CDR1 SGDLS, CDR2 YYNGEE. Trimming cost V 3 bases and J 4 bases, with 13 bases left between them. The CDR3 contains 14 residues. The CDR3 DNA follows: TGTGCCAGCAGCGCCCCGACAGGAGGCTATGGCTACACCTTC. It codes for CASSAPTGGYGYTF.

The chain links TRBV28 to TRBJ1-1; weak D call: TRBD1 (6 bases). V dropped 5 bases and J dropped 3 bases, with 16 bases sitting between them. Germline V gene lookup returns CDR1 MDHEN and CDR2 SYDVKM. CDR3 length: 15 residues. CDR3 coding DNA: TGTGCCAGCAGTGGGGATCCACAGGGTGACACTGAAGCTTTCTTT. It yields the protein CASSGDPQGDTEAFF.

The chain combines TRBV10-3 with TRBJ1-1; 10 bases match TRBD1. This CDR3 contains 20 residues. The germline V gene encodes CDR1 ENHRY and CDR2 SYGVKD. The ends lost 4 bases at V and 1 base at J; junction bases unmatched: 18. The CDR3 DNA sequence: TGTGCCATCAGTGCCGGCCATGATGGGACAGGGGTTGAGGGGAACACTGAAGCTTTCTTT. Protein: CAISAGHDGTGVEGNTEAFF.

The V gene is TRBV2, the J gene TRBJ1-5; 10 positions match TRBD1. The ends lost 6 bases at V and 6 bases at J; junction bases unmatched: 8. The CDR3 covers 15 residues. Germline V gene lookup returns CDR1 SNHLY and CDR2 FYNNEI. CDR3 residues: CASREGQGYGQPQHF. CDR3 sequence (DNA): TGTGCCAGCAGGGAGGGACAGGGGTACGGTCAGCCCCAGCATTTT.

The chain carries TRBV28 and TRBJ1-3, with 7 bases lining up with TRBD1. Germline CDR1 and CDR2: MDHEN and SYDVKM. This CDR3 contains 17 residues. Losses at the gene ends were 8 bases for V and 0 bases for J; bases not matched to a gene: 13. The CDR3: CASPPAGTAFSGNTIYF. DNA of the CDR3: TGTGCCAGCCCCCCCGCCGGGACAGCTTTCTCTGGAAACACCATATATTTT.

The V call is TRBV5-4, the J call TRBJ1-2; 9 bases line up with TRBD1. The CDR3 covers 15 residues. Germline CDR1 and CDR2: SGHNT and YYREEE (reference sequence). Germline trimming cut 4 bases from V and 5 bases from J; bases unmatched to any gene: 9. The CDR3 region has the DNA TGTGCCAGCAGCGTAACAGGGGGCGCGCCTTATGGCTACACCTTC. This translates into CASSVTGGAPYGYTF.

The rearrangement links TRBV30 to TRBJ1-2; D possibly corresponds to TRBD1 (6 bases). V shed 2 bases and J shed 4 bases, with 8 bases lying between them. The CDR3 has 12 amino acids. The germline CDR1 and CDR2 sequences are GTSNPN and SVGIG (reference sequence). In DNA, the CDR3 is TGTGCCTGGAGTCGGACAGTCTATGGCTACACCTTC. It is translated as CAWSRTVYGYTF.

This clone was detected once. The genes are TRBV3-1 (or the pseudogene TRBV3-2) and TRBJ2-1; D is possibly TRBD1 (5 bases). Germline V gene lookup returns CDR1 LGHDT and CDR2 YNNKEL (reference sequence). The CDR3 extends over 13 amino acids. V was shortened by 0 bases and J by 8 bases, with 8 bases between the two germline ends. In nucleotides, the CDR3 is TGTGCCAGCAGCCAAGATACCAGGGATGAGCAGTTCTTC. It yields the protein CASSQDTRDEQFF.